This T cell receptor (beta chain) came from a study of graft-versus-host responses after intestinal transplantation. Study summary: All recipients got anti-thymocyte globulin induction, then tacrolimus and steroids for approximately 3 years.

This CDR3 has 14 residues. After removal of 5 bases from V and 5 bases from J, the junction contained 6 bases not matched to a gene. Germline CDR1 is PRHDT and CDR2 is FYEKMQ (reference sequence). General study results and limits: Clonal ratios of graft-versus-host to host-versus-graft in allografts were high for patients exhibiting graft-donor T cell macrochimerism.

This clone was counted a single time. Its antigen is unknown. The data were produced by immunoSEQ multiplex PCR, yet TCRdb's version contains in-frame clones alone and is incomplete. The table has about 89,000 clones, just under 95% seen once. The source material was unstimulated CD4+ T cells sorted from spleen or lymph node cells, sampled before intestinal transplant. The receptor comes from a human donor who received an intestinal transplant. The chain couples TRBV13 to TRBJ2-1; 7 nucleotides match TRBD2. CDR3 protein: CASSHGTNNNEQFF. The DNA of the CDR3 is TGTGCCAGCAGCCACGGGACTAATAACAATGAGCAGTTCTTC. Supplemented by reference TRBV13 and TRBJ2-1, the full variable domain reads AAGVIQSPRHLIKEKRETATLKCYPIPRHDTVYWYQQGPGQDPQFLISFYEKMQSDKGSIPDRFSAQQFSDYHSELNMSSLELGDSALYFCASSHGTNNNEQFFGPGTRLTVL.